Detailed here is one T cell receptor (beta chain). Per the original methods: Amplifying reference gene primers gave estimates of nucleated cell counts. Sequencing was performed with immunoSEQ multiplex PCR; in TCRdb, only in-frame clones are kept and a portion is missing. That table supplies the V and J calls and clone size; D and trimming were determined from the DNA. The profile shows over 200,000 clones, about 83% of them singletons. The sample originates from a study of blood T cell repertoires in COVID-19. Whole-study context: From the United States, Italy and Spain came samples of acute and convalescent COVID-19. The cDNA or gDNA used as material had been derived from T cells, B-cell-depleted T cells, or PBMCs.

Seattle patient enrollment occurred during active infection, with longitudinal follow-up thereafter. Germline CDR1 reads SGHTA; CDR2 reads FQGNSA. There are 19 residues in the CDR3. V gave up 2 bases and J gave up 2 bases; unmatched junction bases: 15. The rearrangement links TRBV7-2 to TRBJ2-3; TRBD2 agrees at 8 bases. The receptor was derived from a woman aged 30 to 39 with COVID-19, enrolled during active disease. Source material: peripheral blood. Written as DNA, the CDR3 is TGTGCCAGCAGCTTACCCCGGACCCTGACTAGCGAGTACACAGATACGCAGTATTTT. Its protein is CASSLPRTLTSEYTDTQYF. Drawing the rest from reference TRBV7-2 and TRBJ2-3, the complete variable domain is GAGVSQSPSNKVTEKGKDVELRCDPISGHTALYWYRQSLGQGLEFLIYFQGNSAPDKSGLPSDRFSAERTGGSVSTLTIQRTQQEDSAVYLCASSLPRTLTSEYTDTQYFGPGTRLTVL.